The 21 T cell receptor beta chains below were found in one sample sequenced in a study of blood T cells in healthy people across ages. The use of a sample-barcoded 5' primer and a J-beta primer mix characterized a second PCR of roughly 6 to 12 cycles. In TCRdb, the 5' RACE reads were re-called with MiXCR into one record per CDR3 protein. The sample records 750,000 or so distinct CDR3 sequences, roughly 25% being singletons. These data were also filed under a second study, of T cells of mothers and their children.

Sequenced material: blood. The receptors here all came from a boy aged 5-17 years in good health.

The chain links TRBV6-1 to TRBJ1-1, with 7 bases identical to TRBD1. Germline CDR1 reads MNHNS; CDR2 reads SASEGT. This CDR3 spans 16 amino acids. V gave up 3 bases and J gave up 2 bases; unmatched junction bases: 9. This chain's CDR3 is CASSETAGTANTEAFF. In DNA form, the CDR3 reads TGTGCCAGCAGTGAGACCGCCGGGACAGCTAACACTGAAGCTTTCTTT.

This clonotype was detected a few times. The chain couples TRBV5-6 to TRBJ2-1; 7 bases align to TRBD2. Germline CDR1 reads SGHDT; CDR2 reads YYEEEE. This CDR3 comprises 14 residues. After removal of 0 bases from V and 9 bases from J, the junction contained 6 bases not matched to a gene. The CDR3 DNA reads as TGTGCCAGCAGCTTGGGGACTAGTTTTGTTGAGCAGTTCTTC. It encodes CASSLGTSFVEQFF.

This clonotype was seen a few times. CDR3 amino acids: CASSWAPQETQYF. The CDR3 bases are TGTGCCAGCAGCTGGGCACCCCAAGAGACCCAGTACTTC. The chain has TRBV7-9 and TRBJ2-1; no firm D call. With the DNA end fitting TRBJ2-5 better, the J assignment may be wrong. The CDR3 is 13 residues long. Germline lookup yields CDR1 SEHNR and CDR2 FQNEAQ (reference sequence).

In DNA form, the CDR3 reads TGCAGTGCGGAGAATAATGAAAAACTGTTTTTT. This codes for CSAENNEKLFF. The gene calls are TRBV20-1 and TRBJ1-4; D is undetermined. The germline V and J ends were trimmed by 6 bases and 4 bases, with 6 bases remaining between them. CDR3 length: 11 residues. The germline V gene has CDR1 DFQATT and CDR2 SNEGSKA (reference sequence).

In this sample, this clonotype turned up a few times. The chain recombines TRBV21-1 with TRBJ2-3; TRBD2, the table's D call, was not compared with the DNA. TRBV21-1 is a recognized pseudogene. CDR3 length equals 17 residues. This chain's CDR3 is CASSKPAGGPRTDTQYF. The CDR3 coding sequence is TGTGCCAGCAGCAAACCTGCGGGTGGGCCGAGGACAGATACGCAGTATTTT.

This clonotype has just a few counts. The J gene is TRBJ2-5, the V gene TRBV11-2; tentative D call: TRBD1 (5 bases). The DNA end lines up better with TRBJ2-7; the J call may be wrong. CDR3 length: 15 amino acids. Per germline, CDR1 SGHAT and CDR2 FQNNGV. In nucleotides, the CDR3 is TGTGCCAGCAGCTTACAGCAGGGCTTTATCTACGAGCAGTACTTC. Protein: CASSLQQGFIYEQYF.

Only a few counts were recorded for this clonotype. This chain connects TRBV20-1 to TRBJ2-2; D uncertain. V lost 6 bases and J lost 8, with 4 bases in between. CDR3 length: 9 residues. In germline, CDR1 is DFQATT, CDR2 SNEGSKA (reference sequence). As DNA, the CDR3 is TGCAGTGCCGAGGGGGAGCTGTTTTTT. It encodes CSAEGELFF.

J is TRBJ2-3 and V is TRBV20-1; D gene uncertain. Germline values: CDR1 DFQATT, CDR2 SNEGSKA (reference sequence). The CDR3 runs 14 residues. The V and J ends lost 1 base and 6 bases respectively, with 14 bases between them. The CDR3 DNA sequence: TGCAGTGCTAGAGCTTTCGACCTCCCGGATACGCAGTATTTT. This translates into CSARAFDLPDTQYF.

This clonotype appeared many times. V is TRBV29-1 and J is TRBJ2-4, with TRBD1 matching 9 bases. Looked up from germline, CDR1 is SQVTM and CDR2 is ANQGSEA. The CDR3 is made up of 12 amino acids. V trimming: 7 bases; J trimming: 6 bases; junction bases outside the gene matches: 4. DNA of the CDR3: TGCAGCGGAGAGACAGGGGGAAACATTCAGTACTTC. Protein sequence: CSGETGGNIQYF.

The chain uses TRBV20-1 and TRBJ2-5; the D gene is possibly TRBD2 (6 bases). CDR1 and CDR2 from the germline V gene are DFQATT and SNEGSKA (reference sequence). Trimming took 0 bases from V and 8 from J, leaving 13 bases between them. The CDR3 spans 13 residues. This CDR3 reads CSARERLEQTQYF. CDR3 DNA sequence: TGCAGTGCTAGAGAAAGACTAGAACAAACCCAGTACTTC.

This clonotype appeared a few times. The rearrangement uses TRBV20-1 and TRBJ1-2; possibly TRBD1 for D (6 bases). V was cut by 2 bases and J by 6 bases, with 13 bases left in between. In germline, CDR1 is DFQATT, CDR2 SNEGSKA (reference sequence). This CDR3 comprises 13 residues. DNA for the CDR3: TGCAGTGCTAGAACAGGGTCTATTCATGGCTACACCTTC. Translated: CSARTGSIHGYTF.

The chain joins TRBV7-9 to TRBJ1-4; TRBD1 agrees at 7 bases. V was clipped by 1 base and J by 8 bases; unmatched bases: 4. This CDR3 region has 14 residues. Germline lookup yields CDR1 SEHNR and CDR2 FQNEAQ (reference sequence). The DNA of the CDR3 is TGTGCCAGCAGCTTAGAAACAGGGGAAGAAAAACTGTTTTTT. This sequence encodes CASSLETGEEKLFF.

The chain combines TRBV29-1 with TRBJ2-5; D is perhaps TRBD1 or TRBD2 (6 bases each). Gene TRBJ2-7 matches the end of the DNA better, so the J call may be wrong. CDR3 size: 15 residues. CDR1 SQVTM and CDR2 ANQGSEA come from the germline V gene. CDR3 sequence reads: CSCSGGRDGSYEQYF. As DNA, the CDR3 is TGCAGCTGCAGTGGGGGGCGCGACGGCTCCTACGAGCAGTACTTC.

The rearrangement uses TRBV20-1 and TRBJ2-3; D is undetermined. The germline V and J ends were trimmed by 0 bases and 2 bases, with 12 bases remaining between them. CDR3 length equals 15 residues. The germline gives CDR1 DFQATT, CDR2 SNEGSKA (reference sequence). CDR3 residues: CSARDSRNPTDTQYF. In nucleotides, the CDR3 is TGCAGTGCTAGAGATTCAAGGAACCCCACAGATACGCAGTATTTT.

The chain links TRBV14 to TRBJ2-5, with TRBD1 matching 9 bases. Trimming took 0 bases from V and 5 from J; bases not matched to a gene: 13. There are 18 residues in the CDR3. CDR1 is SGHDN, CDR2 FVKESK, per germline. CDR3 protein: CASSQDARTGAFRETQYF. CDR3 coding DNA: TGTGCCAGCAGCCAAGATGCTAGGACAGGGGCCTTTCGCGAGACCCAGTACTTC.

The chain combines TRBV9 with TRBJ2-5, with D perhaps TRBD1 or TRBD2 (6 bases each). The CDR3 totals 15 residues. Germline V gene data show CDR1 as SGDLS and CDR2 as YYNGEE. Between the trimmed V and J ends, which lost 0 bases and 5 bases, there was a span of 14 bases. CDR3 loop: CASSVGGGLGETQYF. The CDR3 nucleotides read TGTGCCAGCAGCGTAGGTGGGGGGCTAGGGGAGACCCAGTACTTC.

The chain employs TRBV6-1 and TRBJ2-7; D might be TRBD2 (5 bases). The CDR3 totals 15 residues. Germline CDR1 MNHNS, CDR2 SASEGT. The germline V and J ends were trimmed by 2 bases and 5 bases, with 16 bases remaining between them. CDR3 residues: CASSERGSGPDEQYF. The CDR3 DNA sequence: TGTGCCAGCAGTGAACGTGGGAGCGGTCCTGACGAGCAGTACTTC.

Here the CDR3 DNA reads TGTGCCAGCAGTTTATACCCAACTAGATTTGGCACAGATACGCAGTATTTT. Translating gives CASSLYPTRFGTDTQYF. This chain uses TRBV12-3 or TRBV12-4 with TRBJ2-3; D is perhaps TRBD2 (5 bases). This CDR3 has 17 amino acids. Trimming stripped 2 bases from V and 1 base from J, with 16 bases between.

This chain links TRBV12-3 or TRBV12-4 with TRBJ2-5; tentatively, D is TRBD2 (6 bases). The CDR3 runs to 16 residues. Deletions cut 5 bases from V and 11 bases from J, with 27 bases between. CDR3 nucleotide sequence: TGTGCCAGCAGTACCGTGGTAGCGGAGACCTACGAGCAGCAGTACTTC. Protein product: CASSTVVAETYEQQYF.

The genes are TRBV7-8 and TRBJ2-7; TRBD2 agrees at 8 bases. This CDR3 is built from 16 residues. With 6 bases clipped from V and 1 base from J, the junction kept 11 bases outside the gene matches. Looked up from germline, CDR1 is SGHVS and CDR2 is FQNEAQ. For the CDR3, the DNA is TGTGCCAGCAGAAGAAAACCGGGACTAGAGTCCTACGAGCAGTACTTC. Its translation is CASRRKPGLESYEQYF.

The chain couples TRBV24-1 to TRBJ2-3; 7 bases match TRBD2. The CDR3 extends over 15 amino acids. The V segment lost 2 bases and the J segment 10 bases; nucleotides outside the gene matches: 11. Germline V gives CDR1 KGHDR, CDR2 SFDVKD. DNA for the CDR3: TGTGCCACCAGTGATTCCGGATTCTTGGGGGGGGCGCAGTATTTT. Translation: CATSDSGFLGGAQYF.